This TCR beta chain was observed in a study of control samples from healthy donors and cancer patients. Sequencing used immunoSEQ multiplex PCR; TCRdb keeps in-frame clones, though not all of them. This table has approximately 150,000 clones, 94% appearing once. The V gene's germline CDR1 is MNHEY and CDR2 SVGAGI. The CDR3 contains 16 residues. V gave up 4 bases and J gave up 0 bases, with 12 bases separating them. The sample taken for sequencing was blood. The chain has TRBV6-5 and TRBJ2-2; weak D call: TRBD2 (6 bases). The origin of this receptor is a man aged 35 to 55 in good health. The CDR3 here is CASSSLGGTNTGELFF. In DNA form, the CDR3 reads TGTGCCAGCAGTTCCCTCGGCGGGACGAACACCGGGGAGCTGTTTTTT.